Presented here are 13 T cell receptor beta chains from one specimen sequenced in a study of cytotoxic CD8 clonotypes in ibrutinib-treated CLL. Clones were read by immunoSEQ multiplex PCR, and TCRdb kept only the in-frame ones, dropping some. This table holds approximately 80,000 clones, around 84% found once. Sequencing was performed on PBMCs, taken before ibrutinib treatment. The receptors were gathered from a human donor with chronic lymphocytic leukemia.

In nucleotides, the CDR3 is TGTGCCAGCAGCTTAACAGGGGAGGGGGAGACCCAGTACTTC. Its translation is CASSLTGEGETQYF. The chain recombines TRBV13 with TRBJ2-5; D tentatively fits TRBD1 or TRBD2 (7 bases each). The length of the CDR3 is 14 residues. V dropped 2 bases and J dropped 5 bases, with 12 bases sitting between them. Germline CDR1 and CDR2: PRHDT and FYEKMQ (reference sequence).

The CDR3 sequence: CASTARDSHYEQYF. The CDR3 DNA sequence: TGTGCCAGCACCGCTCGGGACTCCCACTACGAGCAGTACTTC. The V gene is TRBV7-4, the J gene TRBJ2-7, with D possibly being TRBD2 (6 bases). The length of the CDR3 is 14 residues. Trimming removed 7 bases from V and 3 bases from J, with 16 bases in between. Germline loops: CDR1 SGHVT, CDR2 SQSDAQ.

This clone was seen a single time. V usage is TRBV15 and J usage is TRBJ1-2, with a possible D match to TRBD1 (6 bases). The CDR3 length is 15 residues. The ends were cut back, 1 base at V and 5 bases at J, with 14 bases in the middle. Per germline, CDR1 LNHNV and CDR2 YYDKDF (reference sequence). The CDR3 spells CATSRVTGNRYGYTF. In DNA form, the CDR3 reads TGTGCCACCAGCAGAGTTACAGGGAATAGGTATGGCTACACCTTC.

This chain links TRBV18 with TRBJ1-1; D is uncertain. Trimming removed 4 bases from V and 4 bases from J, with 4 bases in between. The CDR3 runs 11 residues. Germline CDR1 reads KGHSH; CDR2 reads LQKENI. This CDR3 is CASSQSTEAFF. CDR3 DNA sequence: TGTGCCAGCTCACAGAGCACTGAAGCTTTCTTT.

The chain has TRBV7-7 and TRBJ2-7, with D perhaps assigned TRBD1 or TRBD2 (5 bases each). Germline V gene sequence: CDR1 SSHAT, CDR2 FNYEAQ (reference sequence). CDR3 length equals 14 residues. Trimming cost V 1 base and J 4 bases, with 11 bases left between them. Here the CDR3 DNA reads TGTGCCAGCAGCTTAGAGTCTGGGGGATACGAGCAGTACTTC. Translation: CASSLESGGYEQYF.

This chain connects TRBV4-3 to TRBJ2-1; 10 bases fit TRBD2. Germline V gene data show CDR1 as LGHNA and CDR2 as YSLEER. The junction had 5 bases not matched to a gene; V was cut back by 2 bases and J by 4 bases. CDR3 length: 16 residues. CDR3 sequence (DNA): TGCGCCAGCAGCCAAATAGCGGGAGGACCATACAATGAGCAGTTCTTC. This sequence encodes CASSQIAGGPYNEQFF.

The J gene is TRBJ1-4, the V gene TRBV7-2, with D hard to call. This CDR3 spans 13 amino acids. Germline CDR1 reads SGHTA; CDR2 reads FQGNSA. Trimming took 8 bases from V and 5 from J, leaving 12 bases between them. Written as DNA, the CDR3 is TGTGCCAGCGCCCGAGGACTGAATGAAAAACTGTTTTTT. Its protein is CASARGLNEKLFF.

This clone was detected only once. In DNA form, the CDR3 reads TGTGCCAGCAGCTTAACAGAACACTATGGCTACACCTTC. Its protein is CASSLTEHYGYTF. The chain carries TRBV7-3 and TRBJ1-2, with D hard to call. This CDR3 is 13 amino acids long. The germline V and J ends were trimmed by 0 bases and 3 bases, with 5 bases remaining between them. Germline CDR1 SGHTA, CDR2 FQGTGA.

The chain couples TRBV7-2 to TRBJ2-7; TRBD2 might be the D (6 bases). Germline CDR1 SGHTA, CDR2 FQGNSA. The CDR3 loop spans 15 amino acids. Trimming left V 5 bases short and J 3 bases short, with 17 bases between. This CDR3 reads CASSTPDGSLYEQYF. CDR3 nucleotide sequence: TGTGCCAGCAGCACCCCTGACGGGAGCCTCTACGAGCAGTACTTC.

The gene calls are TRBV19 and TRBJ1-2, with 9 bases matching TRBD1. V trimming: 5 bases; J trimming: 10 bases; junction bases outside the gene matches: 14. Germline values: CDR1 LNHDA, CDR2 SQIVND (reference sequence). The CDR3 has 15 residues. The CDR3 is CASSSTGTGLEAYTF. CDR3 nucleotide sequence: TGTGCCAGTAGTTCCACCGGGACAGGGCTAGAGGCCTACACCTTC.

This CDR3 is CATRRYSNYGYTF. CDR3 DNA sequence: TGTGCCACCAGACGGTATTCTAACTATGGCTACACCTTC. The chain carries TRBV27 and TRBJ1-2; D not certain. The CDR3 runs 13 residues. The V gene's germline CDR1 is MNHEY and CDR2 SMNVEV (reference sequence). Trimming cost V 10 bases and J 0 bases, with 12 bases left between them.

The rearrangement joins TRBV9 to TRBJ2-1; the D call may be TRBD1 or TRBD2 (5 bases each). Germline CDR1 SGDLS, CDR2 YYNGEE. Between the trimmed V and J ends, which lost 3 bases and 0 bases, there was a span of 10 bases. The CDR3 has 15 amino acids. The CDR3 DNA reads as TGTGCCAGCAGCGACAAGGGGACCTCCTACAATGAGCAGTTCTTC. It encodes CASSDKGTSYNEQFF.

The rearrangement links TRBV4-2 to TRBJ2-5; 8 bases fit TRBD2. CDR1 LGHNA and CDR2 YNFKEQ come from the germline V gene. The CDR3 is 16 amino acids. V shed 3 bases, J shed 5 bases, and the junction held 11 bases outside the gene matches. The CDR3: CASSQGRGLDVETQYF. Written as DNA, the CDR3 is TGTGCCAGCAGCCAGGGTAGGGGACTAGATGTGGAGACCCAGTACTTC.